Each of the 22 T cell receptor beta chains below was sequenced from the same sample in a study of blood T cell repertoires in COVID-19. Repertoires were generated with immunoSEQ multiplex PCR, while TCRdb's copy carries only in-frame clones and drops some. The sample lists 430,000 or so clones; approximately 90% were seen once. Material for sequencing was peripheral blood. These receptors came from a man aged 18-30 years with COVID-19, enrolled during active disease.

The chain carries TRBV9 and TRBJ2-1; 11 bases agree with TRBD2. The CDR3 has 17 amino acids. V trimming: 0 bases; J trimming: 0 bases; junction bases outside the gene matches: 2. CDR1 is SGDLS, CDR2 YYNGEE, per germline. The CDR3 here is CASSVVTSGSSYNEQFF. DNA of the CDR3: TGTGCCAGCAGCGTAGTTACTAGCGGGAGCTCCTACAATGAGCAGTTCTTC. The whole variable domain, remainder taken from reference TRBV9 and TRBJ2-1, is DSGVTQTPKHLITATGQRVTLRCSPRSGDLSVYWYQQSLDQGLQFLIQYYNGEERAKGNILERFSAQQFPDLHSELNLSSLELGDSALYFCASSVVTSGSSYNEQFFGPGTRLTVL.

On this clone: This same CDR3 is encoded by further DNA sequences in the sample. V gene TRBV9 combines with J gene TRBJ1-4; D not resolved. Trimming removed 1 base at V and 0 bases at J, with 7 bases between. In germline, CDR1 is SGDLS, CDR2 YYNGEE. The CDR3 extends over 15 amino acids. CDR3 protein: CASSVTGATNEKLFF. The CDR3 bases are TGTGCCAGCAGCGTAACGGGTGCAACTAATGAAAAACTGTTTTTT.

The V and J genes are TRBV29-1 and TRBJ2-1; TRBD1 is a possible D gene (6 bases). The CDR3 length is 13 residues. Germline CDR1 reads SQVTM; CDR2 reads ANQGSEA. V was cut by 6 bases and J by 7 bases, with 16 bases left in between. CDR3 bases: TGCAGCGTCCTCAACAGGGAAGGGAATGAGCAGTTCTTC. Translated, it gives CSVLNREGNEQFF.

This chain joins TRBV2 and TRBJ1-2; tentatively, D is TRBD1 (5 bases). Trimming pared 5 bases from V and 3 bases from J, leaving 10 bases between. Germline V CDR1 and CDR2: SNHLY, FYNNEI. The CDR3 is made up of 13 amino acids. In DNA form, the CDR3 reads TGTGCCAGCAGTTCCGACAGATACTATGGCTACACCTTC. Protein: CASSSDRYYGYTF.

The chain joins TRBV7-3 to TRBJ2-3; 7 nucleotides align to TRBD2. This CDR3 has 16 amino acids. With 2 bases clipped from V and 4 bases from J, the junction kept 9 bases outside the gene matches. CDR1 is SGHTA and CDR2 is FQGTGA in the germline V gene. Here the CDR3 reads CASSLGAAGDADTQYF. CDR3 nucleotide sequence: TGTGCCAGCAGCTTAGGGGCGGCGGGAGACGCAGATACGCAGTATTTT.

The genes are TRBV12-3 or TRBV12-4 and TRBJ2-7, with 9 bases that match TRBD2. The V segment lost 4 bases and the J segment 6 bases; nucleotides outside the gene matches: 4. The CDR3 is 13 amino acids. The CDR3 DNA sequence: TGTGCCAGCAGTTCCGGGACTAGCCTCGAGCAGTACTTC. Protein product: CASSSGTSLEQYF.

The rearrangement joins TRBV6-5 to TRBJ1-5, with TRBD1 identical over 7 bases. The CDR3 runs 15 residues. Germline CDR1 MNHEY, CDR2 SVGAGI. The V gene end was trimmed by 5 bases and the J gene end by 0 bases; junction bases not matched to a gene: 4. The CDR3 DNA reads as TGTGCCAGCAGTATGGGACAGACTAGCAATCAGCCCCAGCATTTT. It encodes CASSMGQTSNQPQHF.

The chain joins TRBV11-2 to TRBJ2-1, with D unresolved. From germline, CDR1 is SGHAT and CDR2 FQNNGV. The CDR3 has 12 amino acids. The V and J ends lost 1 base and 7 bases respectively, with 5 bases between them. The CDR3, as DNA: TGTGCCAGCAGCTTAGCCCATAATGAGCAGTTCTTC. This sequence encodes CASSLAHNEQFF.

The chain employs TRBV19 and TRBJ1-1, with 8 bases identical to TRBD1. The V gene's germline CDR1 is LNHDA and CDR2 SQIVND (reference sequence). The length of the CDR3 is 13 residues. V gave up 2 bases and J gave up 5 bases; unmatched junction bases: 1. For the CDR3, the DNA is TGTGCCAGTAGTATAAGGACAGGGACTGAAGCTTTCTTT. Protein product: CASSIRTGTEAFF.

V gene TRBV15 combines with J gene TRBJ2-5; TRBD1 is a possible D gene (6 bases). There are 15 residues in the CDR3. Germline CDR1 LNHNV, CDR2 YYDKDF (reference sequence). Trimming cost V 5 bases and J 4 bases, with 17 bases left between them. CDR3 protein: CATSPNVGGLETQYF. In DNA form, the CDR3 reads TGTGCCACCAGCCCCAACGTTGGGGGCCTAGAGACCCAGTACTTC.

The gene calls are TRBV12-5 and TRBJ2-7; D unresolved. Trimming left V 5 bases short and J 4 bases short, with 12 bases between. Germline CDR1 is LGHNT and CDR2 is FRNRAP. This CDR3 has 13 amino acids. This CDR3 reads CASGGQPVYEQYF. The CDR3 DNA is TGTGCTAGTGGTGGGCAGCCGGTTTACGAGCAGTACTTC.

V is TRBV4-2 and J is TRBJ2-7, with D uncertain. The V end was cut by 3 bases, the J end by 6 bases, with 15 bases between. Germline V gene data show CDR1 as LGHNA and CDR2 as YNFKEQ. This CDR3 contains 14 residues. CDR3 region: CASSHAQPGGEQYF. The CDR3 bases are TGTGCCAGCAGCCACGCCCAACCCGGCGGCGAGCAGTACTTC.

This rearrangement joins TRBV6-5 to TRBJ2-3, with D tentatively TRBD2 (6 bases). In germline, CDR1 is MNHEY, CDR2 SVGAGI. V lost 7 bases and J lost 7, with 21 bases in between. CDR3 length: 15 amino acids. CDR3 in DNA: TGTGCCAGCAAATTAGGCTCGGGGGAGCCCAATACGCAGTATTTT. This encodes CASKLGSGEPNTQYF.

The chain has TRBV6-5 and TRBJ2-7; a weak D match, TRBD2 (6 bases). Trimming took 8 bases from V and 0 from J, leaving 11 bases between them. CDR3 length: 13 amino acids. Germline assignment: CDR1 MNHEY and CDR2 SVGAGI. CDR3 sequence (DNA): TGTGCCAGCCGAAGGGACTTCTCCTACGAGCAGTACTTC. Its protein is CASRRDFSYEQYF.

The V call is TRBV18, the J call TRBJ2-7, with 7 positions matching TRBD2. V lost 5 bases, J lost 3 bases, and 7 bases stayed unmatched. Germline V lookup: CDR1 KGHSH, CDR2 LQKENI. The CDR3 contains 14 residues. CDR3 in amino acids: CASSNGRMVYEQYF. The CDR3 DNA reads as TGTGCCAGCTCAAACGGGAGGATGGTCTACGAGCAGTACTTC. The full variable domain, its missing parts supplied by reference TRBV18 and TRBJ2-7, is NAGVMQNPRHLVRRRGQEARLRCSPMKGHSHVYWYRQLPEEGLKFMVYLQKENIIDESGMPKERFSAEFPKEGPSILRIQQVVRGDSAAYFCASSNGRMVYEQYFGPGTRLTVT.

The chain recombines TRBV2 with TRBJ2-5, with TRBD1 matching over 7 bases. CDR1 is SNHLY, CDR2 FYNNEI, per germline. The CDR3 spans 13 residues. V was pared by 10 bases and J by 4 bases, with 9 bases of the junction left unmatched. The CDR3 DNA reads TGTGCCATACGACAGGGTAGCGCAGAGACCCAGTACTTC. As protein: CAIRQGSAETQYF.

CDR3 coding DNA: TGCGCCAGCAGCTTTTATGGCCAGAAGAACACCGGGGAGCTGTTTTTT. Protein: CASSFYGQKNTGELFF. V usage is TRBV5-1 and J usage is TRBJ2-2, with D hard to call. V was shortened by 2 bases and J by 1 base, with 12 bases between the two germline ends. The CDR3 is made up of 16 amino acids. Germline V gene sequence: CDR1 SGHRS, CDR2 YFSETQ.

The chain is built from TRBV11-2 and TRBJ1-1; 10 nucleotides align to TRBD1. The length of the CDR3 is 15 residues. CDR1 and CDR2 from the germline V gene are SGHAT and FQNNGV. The trim removed 5 bases at V and 4 bases at J, leaving 7 bases unmatched. The CDR3 loop is CASSPDRGRITEAFF. The CDR3 DNA reads as TGTGCCAGCAGCCCCGACAGGGGGCGCATCACTGAAGCTTTCTTT.

This clone came up a few times. The chain joins TRBV18 to TRBJ1-2; possibly TRBD1 for D (5 bases). Trimming removed 3 bases from V and 2 bases from J, with 16 bases in between. Germline-derived CDR1 and CDR2 are KGHSH and LQKENI. CDR3 size: 16 residues. The CDR3 nucleotides read TGTGCCAGCTCACCCACGGGACTGTTCCTCAACTATGGCTACACCTTC. This codes for CASSPTGLFLNYGYTF.

The chain links TRBV14 to TRBJ2-1; maybe TRBD1 (5 bases). The V and J ends lost 3 bases and 3 bases respectively, with 18 bases between them. CDR3 length: 17 amino acids. Germline V CDR1 and CDR2: SGHDN, FVKESK. The CDR3 is CASSHPTDSENYNEQFF. The CDR3 coding sequence is TGTGCCAGCAGCCACCCCACTGACAGTGAGAACTACAATGAGCAGTTCTTC.

The V gene is TRBV29-1, the J gene TRBJ2-5, with a possible D match to TRBD1 (6 bases). The CDR3 is 13 residues long. Germline-derived CDR1 and CDR2 are SQVTM and ANQGSEA. Between the trimmed V and J ends, which lost 7 bases and 9 bases, there was a span of 21 bases. The CDR3 loop is CSAVWQGPGAQYF. CDR3 coding DNA: TGCAGCGCCGTCTGGCAGGGGCCTGGGGCCCAGTACTTC.

This clone was picked up a small number of times. The gene calls are TRBV7-3 and TRBJ2-7; D might be TRBD1 (6 bases). The CDR3 is 16 amino acids. Trimming removed 3 bases at V and 0 bases at J, with 15 bases between. Germline assignment: CDR1 SGHTA and CDR2 FQGTGA. The CDR3 sequence: CASSLSGTPSSYEQYF. In DNA form, the CDR3 reads TGTGCCAGCAGCTTGTCCGGGACACCAAGCTCCTACGAGCAGTACTTC.